This T cell receptor (beta chain) emerged from a study of OX40 agonist ivuxolimab in advanced cancers. Whole-study findings and limits: Fewer expanded clones were found on average in CD4+ than in CD8+ T cells.

Assay: immunoSEQ multiplex PCR; the TCRdb copy retains only in-frame clones and omits some. This sample has 75,000 to 80,000 clones, with about 80% found just once. Germline trimming cut 4 bases from V and 4 bases from J; bases unmatched to any gene: 5. The CDR3 is made up of 14 amino acids. From germline, CDR1 is SGHTA and CDR2 FQGNSA. As regards this clone: Its specificity is not known.

The investigators sampled blood at baseline, at cycle 4 day 1, and at cycle 7 day 1. The chain carries TRBV7-2 and TRBJ1-2; 8 nucleotides agree with TRBD1. This clonotype was sampled from an adult with an advanced solid tumor such as melanoma, head and neck, liver or kidney cancer. The source was CD4+ or CD8+ T cells sorted from blood, collected in a trial of the OX40 agonist ivuxolimab. The CDR3 DNA follows: TGTGCCAGCAGCTCCCCGACAGGGGCCTATGGCTACACCTTC. Amino acids: CASSSPTGAYGYTF.